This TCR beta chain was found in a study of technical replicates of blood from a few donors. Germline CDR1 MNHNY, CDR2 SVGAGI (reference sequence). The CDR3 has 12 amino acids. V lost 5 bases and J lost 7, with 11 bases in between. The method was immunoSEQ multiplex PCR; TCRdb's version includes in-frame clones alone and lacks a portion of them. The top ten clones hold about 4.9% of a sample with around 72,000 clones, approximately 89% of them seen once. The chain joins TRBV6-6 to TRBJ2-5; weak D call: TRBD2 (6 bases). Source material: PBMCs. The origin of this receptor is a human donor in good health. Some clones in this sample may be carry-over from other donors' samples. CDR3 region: CASSPDGGTQYF. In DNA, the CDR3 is TGTGCCAGCAGTCCGGACGGGGGGACCCAGTACTTC.